Sequencing of this TCR beta chain was carried out in a study of T-cell reconstitution after alpha-beta-depleted transplantation in children. Whole-study results and caveats: By about two months after transplant, alpha-beta T cells reportedly arose from several hundred graft clones that had expanded. T-cell counts and diversity were attributed mostly to newly produced T cells one year after transplant. Recipient T cells and thymic progenitors that survived were the source of the high TCRbeta diversity seen at day 60 in some patients.

Trimming took off 5 bases at V and 1 base at J, with 11 bases between the two ends. The CDR3 covers 14 residues. Germline V gene sequence: CDR1 SEHNR, CDR2 FQNEAQ (reference sequence). The TCRbeta library was prepared with unique molecular identifiers. TCRdb called the PCR reads again in MiXCR, with one record for every CDR3 protein. The sample carries under 400,000 distinct CDR3 sequences, approximately 23% recorded once. This clonotype was seen more than once but under ten times. Its antigen is undetermined. The specimen was PBMCs, mostly from graft donor cells, collected 180 days after TCRalphabeta/CD19-depleted stem cell transplant. This sequence originates from a male patient younger than 18 who had a stem cell transplant for acute lymphoblastic leukemia, so the T cells may come from the graft donor. The V gene is TRBV7-9, the J gene TRBJ1-1; no clear D gene. The DNA of the CDR3 is TGTGCCAGCAGCCATTCGGCGTCGAACACTGAAGCTTTCTTT. Encoded protein: CASSHSASNTEAFF.